This record concerns one TCR beta chain sequence. Its antigen is currently unknown. Profiled with immunoSEQ multiplex PCR; TCRdb holds only in-frame clones, not every one. The table has 77,000 or so clones, approximately 92% seen once. The sample comes from a study of graft-versus-host responses after intestinal transplantation. Study-level background: Those transplanted obtained multivisceral, liver-intestinal, or isolated intestinal grafts. Whole-study findings and limits: Among recipient marrow samples, GvH clones were found; some appeared first in ileum or blood. In patients with graft-donor T cell macrochimerism, allograft graft-versus-host to host-versus-graft clonal ratios were high. Levels of circulating GvH clones at their peak were associated with early post-transplant HvG declines.

V lost 1 base to trimming and J lost 3 bases; unmatched junction nucleotides: 5. The CDR3 is 16 amino acids. Germline assignment: CDR1 SGHVS and CDR2 FQNEAQ. The material was PBMCs, obtained 98 days after intestinal transplantation. The sequence derives from a human patient who received an intestinal transplant, so some T cells may come from the graft donor. The chain carries TRBV7-8 and TRBJ2-3; 9 bases align to TRBD2. CDR3 in amino acids: CASSLGSSGNTDTQYF. For the CDR3, the DNA is TGTGCCAGCAGCTTAGGGTCTAGCGGGAATACAGATACGCAGTATTTT.